These 23 T cell receptor beta chains came from one sample sequenced in a study of blood T cells in healthy people across ages. Alongside a J-beta primer mix, a sample-barcoded 5' primer served in a second PCR lasting roughly 7 to 11 cycles. TCRdb itself ran the 5' RACE reads through MiXCR, one entry per CDR3 protein. This repertoire shows roughly 1.4 million distinct CDR3 sequences, approximately 59% found once; its top ten account for under 8.5%. The sequenced sample was blood. These receptors all come from a man in his late teens or twenties in good health.

The V call is TRBV29-1, the J call TRBJ2-2; D unresolved. V was shortened by 1 base and J by 4 bases, with 1 base between the two germline ends. From germline, CDR1 is SQVTM and CDR2 ANQGSEA. This CDR3 has 11 amino acids. CDR3 coding DNA: TGCAGCGTTGAAGTCACCGGGGAGCTGTTTTTT. It is translated as CSVEVTGELFF.

This clonotype was seen once. The V gene is TRBV20-1, the J gene TRBJ2-2; 14 nucleotides align to TRBD2. Per germline, CDR1 DFQATT and CDR2 SNEGSKA (reference sequence). Unmatched junction bases numbered 4, after V lost 4 bases and J lost 6 bases. CDR3 length: 15 residues. The CDR3 sequence: CSATKGLAGAGELFF. In DNA, the CDR3 is TGCAGTGCTACGAAGGGACTAGCGGGAGCCGGGGAGCTGTTTTTT.

The V and J genes are TRBV7-9 and TRBJ2-6; the D is unclear. The CDR3 is made up of 13 amino acids. The germline gives CDR1 SEHNR, CDR2 FQNEAQ (reference sequence). V lost 5 bases and J 4 bases, leaving 6 bases between the germline ends. The CDR3 loop reads CASSPEGANVLTF. CDR3 in DNA: TGTGCCAGCAGCCCCGAGGGGGCCAACGTCCTGACTTTC.

This sequence joins TRBV27 and TRBJ1-5; D call uncertain. CDR1 and CDR2 (germline): MNHEY, SMNVEV (reference sequence). Trimming left V 2 bases short and J 2 bases short, with 10 bases between. The CDR3 covers 15 residues. CDR3 nucleotide sequence: TGTGCCAGCAGTTTAGGCACTAGCGGCAATCAGCCCCAGCATTTT. Protein sequence: CASSLGTSGNQPQHF.

The J gene is TRBJ2-1, the V gene TRBV20-1, with 9 bases identical to TRBD2. J gave up 9 bases and V 0 bases, and 9 bases lay outside the gene matches. The CDR3 contains 15 residues. Per germline, CDR1 DFQATT and CDR2 SNEGSKA (reference sequence). In DNA, the CDR3 is TGCAGTGCTAGAGATCTAGGACTAGCGATATCTGAGCAGTTCTTC. This codes for CSARDLGLAISEQFF.

The chain combines TRBV20-1 with TRBJ2-7, with no clear D. V was trimmed by 0 bases and J by 2 bases, leaving 17 bases between them. Germline assignment: CDR1 DFQATT and CDR2 SNEGSKA (reference sequence). CDR3 length equals 16 residues. The CDR3 nucleotides read TGCAGTGCTAGAGATGGAGTAGGCACCTATACCTACGAGCAGTACTTC. Translating it yields CSARDGVGTYTYEQYF.

This clonotype was picked up a small number of times. V usage is TRBV7-2 and J usage is TRBJ2-3; D assignment may be TRBD1 or TRBD2 (6 bases each). V was trimmed by 5 bases and J by 4 bases, leaving 19 bases between them. Germline V gives CDR1 SGHTA, CDR2 FQGNSA. The CDR3 is made up of 16 amino acids. As DNA, the CDR3 is TGTGCCAGCAGCCCGGGGGTCAGGGGAGGATCAGATACGCAGTATTTT. Amino acids: CASSPGVRGGSDTQYF.

A few counts support this clonotype. The chain links TRBV6-5 to TRBJ2-5; the D gene is possibly TRBD2 (6 bases). Germline CDR1 is MNHEY and CDR2 is SVGAGI. The germline V and J ends were trimmed by 6 bases and 5 bases, with 16 bases remaining between them. The CDR3 loop spans 14 amino acids. This CDR3 is CASSPGGLRETQYF. The CDR3 DNA sequence: TGTGCCAGCAGCCCCGGGGGACTTCGGGAGACCCAGTACTTC.

The chain joins TRBV7-2 to TRBJ1-3; D call uncertain. The CDR3 length is 18 residues. Trimming cost V 0 bases and J 0 bases, with 15 bases left between them. From germline, CDR1 is SGHTA and CDR2 FQGNSA. CDR3 residues: CASSLAGIHTISGNTIYF. The CDR3 nucleotides are TGTGCCAGCAGCTTAGCGGGGATCCACACGATCTCTGGAAACACCATATATTTT.

This clonotype was counted a few times. The V call is TRBV5-1, the J call TRBJ1-2; unclear D gene. V lost 2 bases to trimming and J lost 2 bases, with 13 bases between them. Germline V gene data show CDR1 as SGHRS and CDR2 as YFSETQ. This CDR3 has 15 residues. The CDR3 here is CASSFIWRPNYGYTF. In DNA, the CDR3 is TGCGCCAGCAGCTTTATTTGGAGGCCCAACTATGGCTACACCTTC.

The V and J genes are TRBV28 and TRBJ2-1; the D call may be TRBD1 or TRBD2 (6 bases each). Germline CDR1 is MDHEN and CDR2 is SYDVKM. Trimming took 6 bases from V and 5 from J, leaving 23 bases between them. The CDR3 extends over 17 amino acids. In DNA form, the CDR3 reads TGTGCCAGCAGCTCTGGGGGGCCAGGGGCTTCTCACAATGAGCAGTTCTTC. Protein sequence: CASSSGGPGASHNEQFF.

Note on this clonotype: This could be a read error, since a much larger clone is one nucleotide away. The rearrangement links TRBV5-6 to TRBJ2-7; a weak D match, TRBD1 (6 bases). This CDR3 spans 12 amino acids. Germline V gene lookup returns CDR1 SGHDT and CDR2 YYEEEE. Trimming took 6 bases from V and 1 from J, leaving 8 bases between them. The CDR3 loop reads CASIGQSYEQYF. CDR3 sequence (DNA): TGTGCCAGCATCGGACAGTCCTACGAGCAGTACTTC.

The gene calls are TRBV5-1 and TRBJ2-7, with TRBD2 matching 13 bases. CDR3 length: 17 residues. J was trimmed by 4 bases and V by 4 bases; bases with no gene match: 11. CDR1 and CDR2 (germline): SGHRS, YFSETQ. The CDR3 loop reads CASSPGGWTSGSYEQYF. CDR3 in DNA: TGCGCCAGCAGCCCTGGGGGCTGGACTAGCGGGAGTTACGAGCAGTACTTC.

V usage is TRBV4-1 and J usage is TRBJ1-4; D is unresolved. Germline V gene data show CDR1 as MGHRA and CDR2 as YSYEKL. V was shortened by 1 base and J by 12 bases, with 18 bases between the two germline ends. The CDR3 has 15 amino acids. Here the CDR3 DNA reads TGCGCCAGCAGCCAAGGCCCCAAACTTGCAGTAGAACTGTTTTTT. Translating it yields CASSQGPKLAVELFF.

There are many counts of this clonotype. The rearrangement joins TRBV10-3 to TRBJ2-1, with 8 bases aligning to TRBD2. Germline loops: CDR1 ENHRY, CDR2 SYGVKD. The V gene end was trimmed by 6 bases and the J gene end by 6 bases; junction bases not matched to a gene: 4. The CDR3 is 13 amino acids. CDR3 sequence (DNA): TGTGCCATCAGGCGCGGGGGGCCCAATGAGCAGTTCTTC. Translated, it gives CAIRRGGPNEQFF.

This clonotype has only one observation. The chain recombines TRBV14 with TRBJ2-4, with 11 bases that match TRBD2. Germline lookup yields CDR1 SGHDN and CDR2 FVKESK. V lost 1 base to trimming and J lost 13 bases; unmatched junction nucleotides: 12. CDR3 size: 16 residues. CDR3 sequence reads: CASSQASGRTSSEQYF. Written as DNA, the CDR3 is TGTGCCAGCAGCCAAGCTAGCGGGAGGACGAGCTCAGAGCAGTACTTC.

This clonotype showed up many times. This chain connects TRBV12-3 or TRBV12-4 to TRBJ2-5; 8 positions match TRBD2. Germline trimming cut 6 bases from V and 2 bases from J; bases unmatched to any gene: 5. This CDR3 comprises 14 residues. DNA for the CDR3: TGTGCCAGCAGCCGAACTAGCGGACAAGAGACCCAGTACTTC. Encoded protein: CASSRTSGQETQYF.

The CDR3 DNA sequence: TGCAGCACGAGCCAGGCGAATGGGAACACTGAAGCTTTCTTT. Translation: CSTSQANGNTEAFF. This chain connects TRBV29-1 to TRBJ1-1; D unresolved. The V end was cut by 8 bases, the J end by 1 base, with 17 bases between. In germline, CDR1 is SQVTM, CDR2 ANQGSEA. This CDR3 region has 14 residues.

This clonotype was seen a handful of times. The rearrangement joins TRBV4-1 to TRBJ2-6; 8 bases map to TRBD1. The germline V gene encodes CDR1 MGHRA and CDR2 YSYEKL. The CDR3 has 15 residues. The J segment lost 3 bases and the V segment lost 6 bases, leaving 4 bases of the junction unmatched. The chain's CDR3 is CASRKTGDGANVLTF. CDR3 nucleotide sequence: TGCGCCAGCAGAAAGACAGGGGATGGGGCCAACGTCCTGACTTTC.

The J gene is TRBJ2-6, the V gene TRBV5-1; D unresolved. Per the germline V gene, CDR1 is SGHRS and CDR2 is YFSETQ. The CDR3 contains 16 residues. Trimming removed 0 bases from V and 0 bases from J, with 7 bases in between. CDR3 in amino acids: CASSLDQDSGANVLTF. CDR3 nucleotide sequence: TGCGCCAGCAGCTTGGATCAGGACTCTGGGGCCAACGTCCTGACTTTC.

The rearrangement uses TRBV5-1 and TRBJ1-2, with a tentative D call TRBD1 (6 bases). The CDR3 is made up of 14 amino acids. Germline loops: CDR1 SGHRS, CDR2 YFSETQ. The V gene lost 4 bases and the J gene lost 8 bases, with 18 bases spanning the gap. CDR3 protein: CASSVSLDSKGYTF. The CDR3 region has the DNA TGCGCCAGCAGCGTGAGCCTGGACAGTAAAGGCTACACCTTC.

The chain employs TRBV20-1 and TRBJ2-5; 9 bases are a match to TRBD1. V lost 5 bases to trimming and J lost 2 bases; unmatched junction nucleotides: 18. The CDR3 consists of 18 residues. Germline V gives CDR1 DFQATT, CDR2 SNEGSKA (reference sequence). This CDR3 reads CSAAGTGSWAIGQETQYF. DNA of the CDR3: TGCAGTGCTGCCGGGACAGGGTCTTGGGCAATTGGGCAAGAGACCCAGTACTTC.

This chain joins TRBV7-2 and TRBJ1-1, with D unclear. The CDR3 is 12 amino acids. V dropped 2 bases and J dropped 11 bases, with 12 bases sitting between them. Per the germline V gene, CDR1 is SGHTA and CDR2 is FQGNSA. CDR3 nucleotide sequence: TGTGCCAGCAGCTTACTTCTAGGACCGGCTTTCTTT. Amino acid sequence: CASSLLLGPAFF.